This TCR beta chain stems from a study of shared clonotypes between healthy human individuals (dated by TCRdb to the early 2020s). About the full investigation: A couple of women and a few men aged 18 to 49 years were included in the cohort. For each donor, three plates each were used for CD4 naive and CD4 memory, two plates were used for CD8 naive, and one plate was used for CD8 memory. To estimate repertoire size and how much clonotype sharing occurs between individuals, the study deeply sequenced the blood TCR repertoires of several healthy adults. To increase sequencing depth and limit assay-specific biases, TCR repertoire library preparation and sequencing were carried out by different laboratories using diverse techniques. Per donor, leukapheresis produced somewhere between about 0.94 and 9.5 billion PBMCs.

The CDR3 holds 14 amino acids from the cysteine to the phenylalanine. Here the CDR3 DNA is all that survives: 42 bases in frame from base 1. The germline V gene encodes CDR1 MNHEY and CDR2 SMNVEV (reference sequence). V drops 3 bases and J drops 1 base, leaving 9 bases in between. In this sample, this clone turned up once. What antigen it recognizes has not been identified. No base quality values were provided; no much bigger clone lies one nucleotide off. Summary of the overall study and its limitations: The genetic and exposure-history diversity represented was limited by the small number of donors. Sharing across several donors was observed for approximately 5% of naive CD4, over 3% of naive CD8, 2% to 2.5% of memory CD4, and around 0.42% of memory CD8 clonotypes. Based on pairwise subsampling, the degree of clonotype sharing among donors was expected to be affected by sequencing depth. Larger estimated clonotype richness was generally found for naive subsets than for memory subsets. Compared with non-shared clonotypes, the clonotypes found in all four sorted-subset donors had higher generation probabilities. Incomplete sequencing was indicated by rarefaction of sorted-subset datasets, despite the large sequencing depth. Sampling was restricted to blood, and TCR repertoires in tissue are likely to differ from TCR repertoires in blood.

Using the deep immunoSEQ assay, TCR CDR3 regions were amplified from genomic DNA by multiplex PCR. Genomic DNA extracted from each cell subset was distributed evenly over all wells of several immunoSEQ 96-well plates, and each plate served as one replicate. For sorted subsets, around 200 ng genomic DNA, equal to about 30,000 T cell genomes, was loaded into each replicate PCR. Purified libraries were quantified with a Qubit 3.0 fluorometer, sized on a Bioanalyzer 2100, and re-quantified with the KAPA Library Quantification kit. Every immunoSEQ 96-well plate was sequenced on a separate single-read 150-cycle Illumina NextSeq 550 flow cell. The authors' pipeline ran thus. The immunoSEQ output contained only junctional sequences without quality scores, so filtering could not match that applied to full-length reads. To assign V/J genes and CDR3, sequences were annotated using PyIR, a Python wrapper for IgBLAST v1.9, with IMGT germline references. Reads were filtered out if the reads had weak V/J assignments (E-value above 1e-6), no CDR3, stop codons, out-of-frame junctions, or ambiguous translated residues. V3J clonotypes were defined as sequences sharing an identical inferred V gene, J gene, and CDR3 amino acid sequence. The percentage overlap between two repertoires was calculated by dividing the number of shared unique clonotypes by the size of the smaller repertoire. Richness of each repertoire was evaluated using RTK rarefaction, the Chao1 estimator, and Recon v2.1 estimates of unobserved clonotypes. Generation probabilities for all TCRbeta clonotypes obtained by the gDNA method from a handful of donors were computed using OLGA. The clones in this table, taken by TCRdb from immuneACCESS, are in-frame only. Not every clone is retained; where verified, under half of the shortfall comes from an unresolved V gene, and the cause of the rest is unknown. V, J and clone size are those of that table, while D and trimming were read from the DNA. The sample table holds roughly 2.1 million clones, of which 85% to 95% were seen once. The top ten clonotypes cover more than 1.5% of the sample.

CD8 naive samples were obtained by positive selection for CCR7 among CD45RO-negative cells, yielding a CD45RA+CCR7+ population from which TemRA cells were excluded. The donors were healthy, HIV-negative adults with no recently reported acute infections or vaccinations. Every donor was a Caucasian adult residing in Nashville, Tennessee, USA. After blood collection by leukapheresis, PBMCs were isolated using Ficoll-Histopaque density gradient centrifugation and then cryopreserved in the vapor phase of liquid nitrogen. Purity and quantity of every magnetically sorted T cell population were checked by analytical flow cytometry. From each sorted fraction, genomic DNA was isolated and quantified by UV absorbance on a Nanodrop 2000c.

The specimen was naive CD8+ T cells from PBMCs. The intended sense of this specimen's cell subset or site label: CD45RA+CCR7+. The chain uses TRBV27 and TRBJ2-5, with no D gene named confidently. This TCR was recovered from a man aged 18 to 29 in good health. Some clones in this sample may be carry-over from other donors' samples. The CDR3 loop reads CASSFPGPQETQYF. The nucleotide sequence is given as TGTGCCAGCAGTTTTCCGGGCCCCCAAGAGACCCAGTACTTC.